Included here is one TCR beta chain sequence, with context. TCRdb used MiXCR to reprocess the RT-PCR reads, holding one entry per CDR3 protein. The sample has about 4,100 distinct CDR3 sequences; roughly 26% are singletons. The CDR3 is 13 amino acids. Per the germline V gene, CDR1 is SGHVS and CDR2 is FNYEAQ. V was cut by 3 bases and J by 2 bases, with 7 bases left in between. The sample belongs to a study of patients and donors after allogeneic stem cell transplantation. V is TRBV7-6 and J is TRBJ2-5; D is possibly TRBD2 (5 bases). Material: blood, either unsorted or a sorted T cell fraction (not recorded which). The clonotype was recovered from a human donor who was either an allogeneic HSCT recipient or a stem cell or donor lymphocyte infusion donor (not recorded which). It is not recorded whose cells these are; they may come from a transplant donor. Here the CDR3 reads CASSFDYQETQYF. CDR3 sequence (DNA): TGTGCCAGCAGCTTCGACTATCAAGAGACCCAGTACTTC.